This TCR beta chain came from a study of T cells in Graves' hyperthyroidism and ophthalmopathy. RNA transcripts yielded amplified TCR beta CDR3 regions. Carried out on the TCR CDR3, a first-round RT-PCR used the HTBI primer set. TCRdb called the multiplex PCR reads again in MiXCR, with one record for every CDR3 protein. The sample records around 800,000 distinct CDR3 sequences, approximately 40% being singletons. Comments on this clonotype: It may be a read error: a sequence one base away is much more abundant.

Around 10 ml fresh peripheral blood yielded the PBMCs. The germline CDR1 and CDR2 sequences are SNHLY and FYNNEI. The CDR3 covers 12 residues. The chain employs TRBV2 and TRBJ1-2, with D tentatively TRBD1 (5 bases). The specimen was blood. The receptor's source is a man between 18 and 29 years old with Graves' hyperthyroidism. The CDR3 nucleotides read TGTACCAGCATTAACCGGGACTTCGGCTACACCTTC. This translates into CTSINRDFGYTF. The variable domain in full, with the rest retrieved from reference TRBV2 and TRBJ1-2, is EPEVTQTPSHQVTQMGQEVILRCVPISNHLYFYWYRQILGQKVEFLVSFYNNEISEKSEIFDDQFSVERPDGSNFTLKIRSTKLEDSAMYFCTSINRDFGYTFGSGTRLTVV.